These T cell receptor beta chains were read from a single sample in a study of blood T cell repertoires in COVID-19. Clones were sequenced by immunoSEQ multiplex PCR, and TCRdb holds only the in-frame ones, with some missing. The repertoire consists of fewer than 35,000 clones, with 90% occurring once and the leading ten covering approximately 1.5%. Sequencing input: peripheral blood. Receptors were obtained from a man in his 60s with active COVID-19. CDR3s include the opening cysteine and the closing phenylalanine or tryptophan. The D gene is left open where the match is weak. A clone size is listed for some rows: how often the clone was seen (once, few, many), or a class if it is expanded.

j_call clone_size v_call d_call cdr3_nt cdr3_aa
TRBJ1-3 . TRBV19 . TGTGCCAGTAGTCCCGGTCGAAACACCATATATTTT CASSPGRNTIYF
TRBJ2-7 once TRBV30 TRBD1 TGTGCCTGGAGTGTACTAGGACAGGGGGTCTCCTACGAGCAGTACTTC CAWSVLGQGVSYEQYF
TRBJ1-5 once TRBV28 . TGTGCCAGCAGTTTCAGGGGTTATAGCAATCAGCCCCAGCATTTT CASSFRGYSNQPQHF
TRBJ1-2 . TRBV10-3 TRBD1 TGTGCCATCAGCGCCCGGACAGGGGACTATGGCTACACCTTC CAISARTGDYGYTF
TRBJ2-5 . TRBV7-2 . TGTGCCAGCAGCTTAACTGGAGCCCGACAAGAGACCCAGTACTTC CASSLTGARQETQYF
TRBJ2-7 . TRBV7-9 . TGTGCCAGCAGCTTAGGAGGGTCACCCTACGAGCAGTACTTC CASSLGGSPYEQYF
TRBJ1-4 . TRBV7-9 TRBD1 TGTGCCAGCAGCCCGGACAGGGCGAATGAAAAACTGTTTTTT CASSPDRANEKLFF
TRBJ1-1 . TRBV11-2 . TGTGCCAGCAGCTTAGCGGGGAACACTGAAGCTTTCTTT CASSLAGNTEAFF
TRBJ1-3 . TRBV7-8 TRBD1 TGTGCCAGCAGCCCGCAGGGACAGGGAAACGCAGGAAACACCATATATTTT CASSPQGQGNAGNTIYF
TRBJ2-3 . TRBV2 TRBD1 TGTGCCAGCTGGGGACAGGGGGCAGGGGCCTCAGATACGCAGTATTTT CASWGQGAGASDTQYF
TRBJ2-1 once TRBV13 TRBD2 TGTGCCAGCAGCTCTACCGAGGGACTAGTATTCCCCGAGCAGTTCTTC CASSSTEGLVFPEQFF
TRBJ2-2 . TRBV5-1 . TGCGCCAGCAGCTCGACAGCCCGAGGCGGGGAGCTGTTTTTT CASSSTARGGELFF
TRBJ2-2 . TRBV5-1 . TGCGCCAGCAAACAAAGTGCCGGGGCCGGGGAGCTGTTTTTT CASKQSAGAGELFF
TRBJ1-2 . TRBV28 TRBD1 TGTGCCAGCAGTTCGATAACAGGGGGACGAAGCCCGAACTATGGCTACACCTTC CASSSITGGRSPNYGYTF
TRBJ2-1 . TRBV9 TRBD2 TGTGCCAGCAGCGTAGGCGGCGGGGGGGGCCACAATGAGCAGTTCTTC CASSVGGGGGHNEQFF
TRBJ2-5 once TRBV11-3 TRBD2 TGTGCCAGCAGCTTCAGACTAGCGGGGGGGAATCAAGAGACCCAGTACTTC CASSFRLAGGNQETQYF
TRBJ2-7 . TRBV10-3 TRBD1 TGTGCCATCAGTCCGGGACAGGGCCCCTACGAGCAGTACTTC CAISPGQGPYEQYF
TRBJ1-2 few TRBV11-1 TRBD1 TGTGCCAGCAGCCCGCAGGGGGACTATGGCTACACCTTC CASSPQGDYGYTF
TRBJ2-1 . TRBV5-4 . TGTGCCAGCAGCCTAAGCAACAGGGCCGCCGTAGGTGAGCAGTTCTTC CASSLSNRAAVGEQFF
TRBJ1-1 . TRBV24-1 . TGTGCCACCACGAGAGGCCGTAACACTGAAGCTTTCTTT CATTRGRNTEAFF
TRBJ1-1 . TRBV7-9 . TGTGCCAGCTTTAGGGGAGGCAACACTGAAGCTTTCTTT CASFRGGNTEAFF
TRBJ2-3 . TRBV5-1 . TGCGCCACCGGTGCGGTTTCTAGCACAGATACGCAGTATTTT CATGAVSSTDTQYF
TRBJ1-6 once TRBV5-1 . TGCGCCAGCAGCTTGGACTCCGCGGTATCGCCCCTCCACTTT CASSLDSAVSPLHF
TRBJ2-3 . TRBV19 . TGTGCCAGTAGTATAGTGGCGGGGGCCACAGATACGCAGTATTTT CASSIVAGATDTQYF
TRBJ2-2 . TRBV4-3 . TGCGCCAGCAGCTTCGGGTACACCGGGGAGCTGTTTTTT CASSFGYTGELFF
TRBJ2-3 . TRBV25-1 TRBD2 TGTGCCAGCAGTGAACTAGCGGGGGTCACAGATACGCAGTATTTT CASSELAGVTDTQYF
TRBJ1-2 . TRBV2 . TGTGCCAGCAGAGGACAGTTAAACTATGGCTACACCTTC CASRGQLNYGYTF
TRBJ2-7 . TRBV5-4 . TGTGCCAGCAGCTTTACGCAGGACTCCTACGAGCAGTACTTC CASSFTQDSYEQYF
TRBJ1-2 . TRBV28 . TGTGCCAGCAGTTTAAAACAGATCTATGGCTACACCTTC CASSLKQIYGYTF
TRBJ1-2 . TRBV29-1 . TGCAGCGTTGAAGTGGAACAGGGAACCTTCTATGGCTACACCTTC CSVEVEQGTFYGYTF
TRBJ1-1 . TRBV29-1 . TGCAGCGTTGAAGACCCTAATGGGAGTGAAGCTTTCTTT CSVEDPNGSEAFF
TRBJ1-2 . TRBV28 . TGTGCCAGCAGCGGCGGGCCGACTAACTATGGCTACACCTTC CASSGGPTNYGYTF
TRBJ2-7 . TRBV5-1 TRBD1 TGCGCCAGCTCGGACAGGGGCTCCTACGAGCAGTACTTC CASSDRGSYEQYF
TRBJ1-3 . TRBV6-2/TRBV6-3 . TGTGCCAGCAGCCTTTACTCTGGAAACACCATATATTTT CASSLYSGNTIYF
TRBJ2-5 . TRBV19 TRBD2 TGTGCCAGCCGACTAGCGGGGGAGACCCAGTACTTC CASRLAGETQYF
TRBJ2-7 . TRBV13 TRBD1 TGTGCCAGCAGTCCCAGCTACGGGACAGGGCGCTACGAGCAGTACTTC CASSPSYGTGRYEQYF
TRBJ1-5 once TRBV6-5 TRBD1 TGTGCCAGCAGTTACGACAGGGCGAATCAGCCCCAGCATTTT CASSYDRANQPQHF
TRBJ2-7 . TRBV28 . TGTGCCAGCAGCCACAGGGTGGACTACGAGCAGTACTTC CASSHRVDYEQYF
TRBJ2-7 . TRBV3-1/TRBV3-2 . TGTGCCAGCAGCCGACTCGAGGCGGGCTACGAGCAGTACTTC CASSRLEAGYEQYF
TRBJ1-4 . TRBV2 . TGTGCCACCCAGCAGTTTAGGGGGATTGAAAAACTGTTTTTT CATQQFRGIEKLFF
TRBJ1-3 . TRBV11-2 TRBD1 TGTGCCAGCAGCTTAGGCCCAGGGGGCGCCGGAAACACCATATATTTT CASSLGPGGAGNTIYF
TRBJ2-5 . TRBV7-9 TRBD2 TGTGCCAGCAGCTTAGGGGCAGCGGGGGCCTGGGAGACCCAGTACTTC CASSLGAAGAWETQYF
TRBJ2-7 . TRBV6-6 TRBD2 TGTGCCAGCAGTTACTCGAGCGGGGCCTACGAGCAGTACTTC CASSYSSGAYEQYF
TRBJ2-7 . TRBV27 . TGTGCCAGCATGCCCCTACCTGCCTACGAGCAGTACTTC CASMPLPAYEQYF
TRBJ1-3 few TRBV30 . TGTGCCTGGAGTGCCATCACAGTGAGCTCTGGAAACACCATATATTTT CAWSAITVSSGNTIYF
TRBJ2-7 . TRBV5-1 . TGCGCCAGCAGCTTGCTCCACGAGCAGTACTTC CASSLLHEQYF